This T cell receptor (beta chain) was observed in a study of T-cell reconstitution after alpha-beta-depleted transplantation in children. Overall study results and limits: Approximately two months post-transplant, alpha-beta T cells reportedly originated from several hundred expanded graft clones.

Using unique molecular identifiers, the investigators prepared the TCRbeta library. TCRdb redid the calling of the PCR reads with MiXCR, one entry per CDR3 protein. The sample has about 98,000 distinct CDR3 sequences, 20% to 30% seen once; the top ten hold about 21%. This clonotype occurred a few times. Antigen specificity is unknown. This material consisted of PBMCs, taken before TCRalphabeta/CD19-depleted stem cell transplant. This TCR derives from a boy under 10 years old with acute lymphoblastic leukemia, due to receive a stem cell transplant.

CDR3 loop: CASSLDPSGSYNEQFF. CDR3 DNA sequence: TGCGCCAGCAGCTTGGATCCTAGCGGCTCCTACAATGAGCAGTTCTTC. The chain links TRBV5-1 to TRBJ2-1, with 7 positions matching TRBD2. CDR3 size: 16 residues. Germline CDR1 and CDR2: SGHRS and YFSETQ. Trimming cost V 0 bases and J 0 bases; bases outside gene matches: 3. The variable domain in full, completed from reference TRBV5-1 and TRBJ2-1, reads KAGVTQTPRYLIKTRGQQVTLSCSPISGHRSVSWYQQTPGQGLQFLFEYFSETQRNKGNFPGRFSGRQFSNSRSEMNVSTLELGDSALYLCASSLDPSGSYNEQFFGPGTRLTVL.